The clone carrying this TCR beta chain was counted once. The antigen is not known. The sample is drawn from a study of CD4 T cells in relation to SARS-CoV-2 and coronaviruses. Looking at the study overall: After roughly eleven days of antigen culture, PBMC TCR beta CDR3s were sequenced.

Germline V lookup: CDR1 SGHRS, CDR2 YFSETQ. There are 15 residues in the CDR3. Deletions cut 3 bases from V and 4 bases from J, with 17 bases between. TCRdb keeps only in-frame clones here, not all; method: immunoSEQ multiplex PCR. The table records about 23,000 clones, around 67% of them present only once. Unexposed donor CD4+ T cells date from about 2011-2018, before the COVID-19 pandemic. The cells were cultured for under 13 days before CD4+ T cells were isolated. This clonotype was obtained from a human donor in good health. Sample: CD4+ T cells from PBMCs, cultured in vitro. The chain has TRBV5-1 and TRBJ2-7, with D perhaps given as TRBD1 or TRBD2 (5 bases each). CDR3 in amino acids: CASSSTGGNGYEQYF. Here the CDR3 DNA reads TGCGCCAGCAGCTCTACTGGGGGTAATGGGTACGAGCAGTACTTC.